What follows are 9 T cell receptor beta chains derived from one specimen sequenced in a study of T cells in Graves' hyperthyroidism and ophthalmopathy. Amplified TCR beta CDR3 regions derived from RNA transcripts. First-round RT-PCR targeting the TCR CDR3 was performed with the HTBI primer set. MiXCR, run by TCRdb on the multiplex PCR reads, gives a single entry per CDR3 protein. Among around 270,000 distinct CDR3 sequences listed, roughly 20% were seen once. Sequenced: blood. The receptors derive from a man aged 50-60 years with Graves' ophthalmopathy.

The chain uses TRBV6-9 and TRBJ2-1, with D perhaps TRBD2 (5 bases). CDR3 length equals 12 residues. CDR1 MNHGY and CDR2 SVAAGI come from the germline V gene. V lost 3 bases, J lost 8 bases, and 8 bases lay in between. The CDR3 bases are TGTGCCAGCAGTTACCAGAGGGATGAGCAGTTCTTC. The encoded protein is CASSYQRDEQFF.

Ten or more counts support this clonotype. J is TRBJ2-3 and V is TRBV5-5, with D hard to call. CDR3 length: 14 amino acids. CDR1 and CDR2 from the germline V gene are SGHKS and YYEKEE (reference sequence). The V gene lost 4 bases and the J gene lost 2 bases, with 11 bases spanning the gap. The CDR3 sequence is CASSHSVITDTQYF. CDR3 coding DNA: TGTGCCAGCAGCCACAGCGTCATCACAGATACGCAGTATTTT.

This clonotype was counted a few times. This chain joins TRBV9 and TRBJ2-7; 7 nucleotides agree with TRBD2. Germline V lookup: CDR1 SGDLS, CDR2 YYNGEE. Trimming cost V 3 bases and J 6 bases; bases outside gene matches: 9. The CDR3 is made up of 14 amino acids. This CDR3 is CASSGSSIAGEQYF. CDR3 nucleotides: TGTGCCAGCAGCGGGAGTTCTATAGCGGGCGAGCAGTACTTC. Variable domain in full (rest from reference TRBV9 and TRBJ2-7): DSGVTQTPKHLITATGQRVTLRCSPRSGDLSVYWYQQSLDQGLQFLIQYYNGEERAKGNILERFSAQQFPDLHSELNLSSLELGDSALYFCASSGSSIAGEQYFGPGTRLTVT.

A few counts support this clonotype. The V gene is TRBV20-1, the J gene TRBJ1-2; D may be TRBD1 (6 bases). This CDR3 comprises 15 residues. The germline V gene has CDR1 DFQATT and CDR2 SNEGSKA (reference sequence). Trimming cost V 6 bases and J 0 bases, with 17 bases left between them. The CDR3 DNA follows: TGCAGTGCAACCACACCAGGGGACTCTAACTATGGCTACACCTTC. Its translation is CSATTPGDSNYGYTF.

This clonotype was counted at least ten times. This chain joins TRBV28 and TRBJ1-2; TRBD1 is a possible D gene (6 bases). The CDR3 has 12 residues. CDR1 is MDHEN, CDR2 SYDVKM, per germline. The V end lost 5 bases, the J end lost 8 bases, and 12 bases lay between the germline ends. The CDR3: CASSTGKYGYTF. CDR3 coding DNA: TGTGCCAGCAGTACAGGGAAGTACGGCTACACCTTC.

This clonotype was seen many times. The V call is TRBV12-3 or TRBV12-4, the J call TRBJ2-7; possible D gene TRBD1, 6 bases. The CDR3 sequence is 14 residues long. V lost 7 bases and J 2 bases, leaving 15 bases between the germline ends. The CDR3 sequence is CASTPTGRAYEQYF. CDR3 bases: TGTGCCAGCACCCCGACAGGACGAGCCTACGAGCAGTACTTC.

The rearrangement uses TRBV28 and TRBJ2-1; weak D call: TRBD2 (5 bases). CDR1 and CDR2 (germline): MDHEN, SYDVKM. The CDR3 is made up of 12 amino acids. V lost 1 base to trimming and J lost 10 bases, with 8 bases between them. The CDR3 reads CASSLFPGEQFF. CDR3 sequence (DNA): TGTGCCAGCAGTTTATTTCCGGGGGAGCAGTTCTTC.

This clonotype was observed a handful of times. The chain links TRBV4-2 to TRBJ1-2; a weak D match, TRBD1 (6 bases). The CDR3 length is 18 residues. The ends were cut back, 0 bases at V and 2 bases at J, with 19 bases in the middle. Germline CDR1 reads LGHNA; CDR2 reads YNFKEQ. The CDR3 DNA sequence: TGTGCCAGCAGCCAAGAGGTGTTGGGGGCGCTGCAGAACTATGGCTACACCTTC. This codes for CASSQEVLGALQNYGYTF.

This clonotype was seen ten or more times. This CDR3 reads CASSQDGGAYEQYF. The CDR3 DNA is TGTGCCAGCAGCCAAGATGGAGGGGCCTACGAGCAGTACTTC. The chain is built from TRBV14 and TRBJ2-7, with D perhaps matching TRBD2 (6 bases). V was cut by 0 bases and J by 2 bases, with 8 bases left in between. Germline V gene lookup returns CDR1 SGHDN and CDR2 FVKESK. The CDR3 runs 14 residues.